This is a list of T cell receptor beta chains from one sample in a study of cytomegalovirus exposure and HLA in healthy donors. Profiled with immunoSEQ multiplex PCR; TCRdb holds only in-frame clones, not every one. In the table there are some 220,000 clones, 80% to 90% of which are singletons. Sequencing was carried out using PBMCs. The receptors were sampled from a girl aged 2 to 10 in good health and CMV-seronegative. Each CDR3 is given with its conserved first and last residue. A D gene is named only where the DNA matches it firmly. Clone size is stated in some rows and not others, as once, few, many or a class when expanded.

D gene	V gene	clone size	J gene	CDR3 DNA	CDR3 protein
-	TRBV7-3	few	TRBJ2-7	TGTGCCAGCAGCCCCGGACTCAGTTTCGAGCAGTACTTC	CASSPGLSFEQYF
-	TRBV18	-	TRBJ2-1	TGTGCCAGCTCACCTCTAGCCCCGGACTACAATGAGCAGTTCTTC	CASSPLAPDYNEQFF
TRBD1	TRBV19	-	TRBJ1-2	TGTGCCACACACAGGGGGCTTGGCTACACCTTC	CATHRGLGYTF
-	TRBV5-1	once	TRBJ2-5	TGCGCCAGCAGCTTGGGAAACTCGTACCAAGAGACCCAGTACTTC	CASSLGNSYQETQYF
TRBD2	TRBV15	-	TRBJ2-5	TGTGCCACCAGCAGAGACCGGACTAGCACAGAGACCCAGTACTTC	CATSRDRTSTETQYF
-	TRBV5-4	-	TRBJ2-3	TGTGCCAGCAGCTTGAACAGGGGCACAGATACGCAGTATTTT	CASSLNRGTDTQYF
-	TRBV29-1	-	TRBJ2-7	TGCAGCGCCCTCAGAGTGCAGGGACACCCCACTAGTGGCCCCTACTACGAGCAGTACTTC	CSALRVQGHPTSGPYYEQYF
TRBD2	TRBV5-1	few	TRBJ2-7	TGCGCCAGCAGCTCCCCGGGGCGGGAGGGTTACGAGCAGTACTTC	CASSSPGREGYEQYF
TRBD2	TRBV5-1	-	TRBJ2-7	TGCGCCAGCAGCTTGGTCGGGACTAGCTCCTACAAGCAGTACTTC	CASSLVGTSSYKQYF
TRBD1	TRBV4-1	-	TRBJ2-7	TGCGCCAGCAGCCAAAGACAGGGACAACCCTACGAGCAGTACTTC	CASSQRQGQPYEQYF
-	TRBV6-1	-	TRBJ2-5	TGTGCCAGCATAGAGGGAAGGTTGGAGACCCAGTACTTC	CASIEGRLETQYF
TRBD1	TRBV5-1	-	TRBJ1-2	TGCGCCAGCAGCCCCGGGACAGGGCGCTATGGCTACACCTTC	CASSPGTGRYGYTF
TRBD1	TRBV4-1	-	TRBJ2-7	TGCGCCAGCAGCCAAGACAGGGGGCGCTACGAGCAGTACTTC	CASSQDRGRYEQYF
-	TRBV10-2	-	TRBJ2-7	TGCGCCAGCACCGAATTTAGCGGTCCTCTCTACGAGCAGTACTTC	CASTEFSGPLYEQYF
TRBD1	TRBV6-4	once	TRBJ2-3	TGTGCCAGCAGCCGGGACAGGGCTTCAGATACGCAGTATTTT	CASSRDRASDTQYF
TRBD1	TRBV25-1	-	TRBJ1-2	TGTGCCAGCAGTGAGGGGACAGGGAATGGCTACACCTTC	CASSEGTGNGYTF
-	TRBV13	-	TRBJ1-5	TGTGCCAGCAGCGGCGGACTTTATCAGCCCCAGCATTTT	CASSGGLYQPQHF
-	TRBV9	-	TRBJ2-7	TGTGCCAGCAGCGTAGCGGCAGGCGGGTGGGAGCAGTACTTC	CASSVAAGGWEQYF
TRBD2	TRBV19	-	TRBJ2-7	TGTGCCAGTAGTACCGGGACTAGCACTTTCTTAGAGCAGTACTTC	CASSTGTSTFLEQYF
TRBD1	TRBV6-1	-	TRBJ1-5	TGTGCCAGCAGTAACCCGGGACAGGGTCAGCCCCAGCATTTT	CASSNPGQGQPQHF
TRBD1	TRBV5-1	-	TRBJ1-4	TGCGCCAGCAGCCTTACAGGGGCTAATGAAAAACTGTTTTTT	CASSLTGANEKLFF
-	TRBV7-9	-	TRBJ1-3	TGTTCCAGCAGCGGCTACAGGGCCCTGTCTGGAAACACCATATATTTT	CSSSGYRALSGNTIYF
-	TRBV7-6	-	TRBJ2-5	TGTGCCAGCAACCGCGGGCCGATCCAAGAGACCCAGTACTTC	CASNRGPIQETQYF